The rows below give T cell receptor beta chains drawn from one sample of a study of response to subunit inactivated influenza vaccine. TCRdb itself ran the RT-PCR reads through MiXCR, one entry per CDR3 protein. The data show under 750,000 distinct CDR3 sequences, roughly 10% seen once. The material was PBMCs from blood, obtained on the day of vaccination. These receptors were obtained from a man aged 45 to 65 who received an inactivated influenza vaccine. CDR3s include the opening cysteine and the closing phenylalanine or tryptophan. The order of the fields is J gene, D gene, V gene, clone size, CDR3 protein, CDR3 DNA. The D gene is left open where the match is weak. Only part of the rows carry a size: once, few, many, or a class if the clone is expanded.

j_gene: TRBJ2-1; d_gene: TRBD1; v_gene: TRBV15; abundance: NA; CDR3aa: CATSRDSTGAGYNEQFF; CDR3nt: TGTGCCACCAGCAGAGACTCGACAGGGGCAGGCTACAATGAGCAGTTCTTC
j_gene: TRBJ2-3; d_gene: NA; v_gene: TRBV4-1; abundance: NA; CDR3aa: CASSQGVGGLDTQYF; CDR3nt: TGCGCCAGCAGCCAGGGAGTAGGGGGACTTGATACGCAGTATTTT
j_gene: TRBJ2-3; d_gene: TRBD2; v_gene: TRBV12-3/TRBV12-4; abundance: NA; CDR3aa: CASSPRAGGPSDTQYF; CDR3nt: TGTGCCAGCAGTCCCAGGGCGGGAGGGCCGTCCGATACGCAGTATTTT
j_gene: TRBJ1-5; d_gene: NA; v_gene: TRBV6-4; abundance: NA; CDR3aa: CATSQSGNQPQHF; CDR3nt: TGTGCCACCAGTCAGTCGGGCAATCAGCCCCAGCATTTT
j_gene: TRBJ2-3; d_gene: NA; v_gene: TRBV28; abundance: few; CDR3aa: CASSFSWGGGTDTQYF; CDR3nt: TGTGCCAGCAGTTTTTCTTGGGGCGGGGGCACAGATACGCAGTATTTT
j_gene: TRBJ2-2; d_gene: NA; v_gene: TRBV5-4; abundance: NA; CDR3aa: CASTQDRTYAGELFF; CDR3nt: TGTGCCAGCACCCAAGACAGGACCTACGCCGGGGAGCTGTTTTTT
j_gene: TRBJ2-1; d_gene: NA; v_gene: TRBV7-3; abundance: few; CDR3aa: CASSFSTGRGFNEQFF; CDR3nt: TGTGCCAGCAGCTTCTCCACAGGGCGAGGGTTCAATGAGCAGTTCTTC
j_gene: TRBJ2-3; d_gene: NA; v_gene: TRBV5-1; abundance: NA; CDR3aa: CASTLTSGTTATDTQYF; CDR3nt: TGCGCCAGCACCTTGACCTCCGGGACAACCGCCACAGATACGCAGTATTTT
j_gene: TRBJ2-1; d_gene: TRBD2; v_gene: TRBV11-2; abundance: many; CDR3aa: CASSLGGGGILSNEQFF; CDR3nt: TGTGCCAGCAGCTTAGGGGGCGGGGGGATCTTGTCCAATGAGCAGTTCTTC
j_gene: TRBJ2-3; d_gene: NA; v_gene: TRBV7-9; abundance: many; CDR3aa: CASSHTADTQYF; CDR3nt: TGTGCCAGCAGCCATACTGCGGATACGCAGTATTTT
j_gene: TRBJ2-1; d_gene: TRBD2; v_gene: TRBV6-1; abundance: NA; CDR3aa: CASRAGGPWNEQFF; CDR3nt: TGTGCCAGCAGAGCGGGGGGGCCGTGGAATGAGCAGTTCTTC
j_gene: TRBJ2-5; d_gene: NA; v_gene: TRBV12-3/TRBV12-4; abundance: few; CDR3aa: CASRDASRETQYF; CDR3nt: TGTGCCAGCAGAGACGCCTCGAGAGAGACCCAGTACTTC
j_gene: TRBJ2-5; d_gene: TRBD1; v_gene: TRBV20-1; abundance: NA; CDR3aa: CSARWDSQETQYF; CDR3nt: TGCAGTGCTAGATGGGACAGCCAAGAGACCCAGTACTTC
j_gene: TRBJ2-5; d_gene: NA; v_gene: TRBV24-1; abundance: few; CDR3aa: CATSDSGRWQETQYF; CDR3nt: TGTGCCACCAGTGATTCTGGGCGGTGGCAAGAGACCCAGTACTTC
j_gene: TRBJ2-5; d_gene: NA; v_gene: TRBV6-1; abundance: few; CDR3aa: CASRQASPETQYF; CDR3nt: TGTGCCAGCAGGCAGGCTAGCCCAGAGACCCAGTACTTC
j_gene: TRBJ2-7; d_gene: TRBD2; v_gene: TRBV12-3/TRBV12-4; abundance: few; CDR3aa: CASSSDIGGRWPYEQYF; CDR3nt: TGTGCCAGCAGCTCAGACATCGGCGGGAGGTGGCCCTACGAGCAGTACTTC
j_gene: TRBJ2-3; d_gene: TRBD2; v_gene: TRBV28; abundance: NA; CDR3aa: CASSRLARGTDTQYF; CDR3nt: TGTGCCAGCAGTCGACTAGCCCGGGGCACAGATACGCAGTATTTT
j_gene: TRBJ2-5; d_gene: TRBD1; v_gene: TRBV2; abundance: few; CDR3aa: CASSGDRGIRGTQYF; CDR3nt: TGTGCCAGCAGTGGAGACAGGGGGATCAGAGGCACCCAGTACTTC
j_gene: TRBJ2-3; d_gene: TRBD2; v_gene: TRBV5-1; abundance: NA; CDR3aa: CASSSMRGGGTDTQYF; CDR3nt: TGCGCCAGCAGCTCCATGCGGGGGGGCGGCACAGATACGCAGTATTTT
j_gene: TRBJ1-1; d_gene: NA; v_gene: TRBV9; abundance: NA; CDR3aa: CASSAIGHANTEAFF; CDR3nt: TGTGCCAGCAGCGCCATCGGACACGCGAACACTGAAGCTTTCTTT
j_gene: TRBJ2-7; d_gene: TRBD2; v_gene: TRBV27; abundance: many; CDR3aa: CASSLSPFFSGRLYEQYF; CDR3nt: TGTGCCAGCAGTTTATCCCCTTTTTTTAGCGGGCGATTATACGAGCAGTACTTC